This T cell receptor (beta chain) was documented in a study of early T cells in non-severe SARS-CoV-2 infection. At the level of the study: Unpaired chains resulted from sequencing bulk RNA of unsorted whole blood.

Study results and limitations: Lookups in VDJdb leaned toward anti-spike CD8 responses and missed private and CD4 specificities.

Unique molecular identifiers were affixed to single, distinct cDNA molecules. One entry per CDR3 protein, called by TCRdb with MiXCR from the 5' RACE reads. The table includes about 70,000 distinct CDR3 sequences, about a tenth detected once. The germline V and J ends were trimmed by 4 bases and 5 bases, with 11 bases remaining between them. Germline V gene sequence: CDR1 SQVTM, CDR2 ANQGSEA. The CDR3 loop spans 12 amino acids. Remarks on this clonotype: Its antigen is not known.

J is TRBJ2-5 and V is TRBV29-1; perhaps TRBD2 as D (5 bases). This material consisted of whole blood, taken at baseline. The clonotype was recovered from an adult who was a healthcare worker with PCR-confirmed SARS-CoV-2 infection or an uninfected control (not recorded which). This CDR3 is CSVGASIETQYF. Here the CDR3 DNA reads TGCAGCGTTGGAGCTAGCATCGAGACCCAGTACTTC.